What follows are 13 T cell receptor beta chains derived from one specimen sequenced in a study of read filtering for tumor transcriptome and immune sequencing. Molecular barcoded adaptors covering alpha/delta and beta/gamma chains were used on roughly 370 ng RNA. In TCRdb, the reads were re-called with MiXCR into one record per CDR3 protein. The sample shows 75,000 to 95,000 distinct CDR3 sequences, 20% to 25% of them seen only once. Sequences were obtained from a population of CD138-negative cells sorted from bone marrow. These receptors originate from a donor older than 35 with multiple myeloma.

This clonotype has at least ten counts. The CDR3 nucleotides read TGTGCCAGCAGCCCACAGCCCCAGGGGGCAACTGAAGCTTTCTTT. Its translation: CASSPQPQGATEAFF. The chain recombines TRBV7-6 with TRBJ1-1; 8 nucleotides agree with TRBD1. The CDR3 loop spans 15 amino acids. The V segment lost 5 bases and the J segment 5 bases; nucleotides outside the gene matches: 10. Per the germline V gene, CDR1 is SGHVS and CDR2 is FNYEAQ.

Note on this clonotype: Its ends do not fully match the called genes, so a read error is possible. The V call is TRBV28, the J call TRBJ1-1, with D unclear. Germline V gene data show CDR1 as MDHEN and CDR2 as SYDVKM. CDR3 length: 12 residues. The CDR3: CASSSPGHAALF. In DNA form, the CDR3 reads TGTGCCAGCAGTTCCCCGGGTCATGCAGCTCTCTTT.

Many counts were recorded for this clonotype. The chain links TRBV12-3 or TRBV12-4 to TRBJ2-1; either TRBD1 or TRBD2 may fit D (5 bases each). This CDR3 has 15 residues. V was clipped by 3 bases and J by 0 bases, with 9 bases between them. The CDR3 loop reads CASSLGESSYNEQFF. Written as DNA, the CDR3 is TGTGCCAGCAGTTTGGGGGAGAGCTCCTACAATGAGCAGTTCTTC.

There are many counts of this clonotype. The chain is built from TRBV29-1 and TRBJ2-3, with 8 bases that match TRBD2. Trimming at V came to 2 bases and at J to 5 bases, leaving 6 bases not matched to a gene. Germline CDR1 is SQVTM and CDR2 is ANQGSEA. The CDR3 is made up of 14 amino acids. The CDR3 sequence is CSVERNGGGDTQYF. CDR3 bases: TGCAGCGTTGAACGGAACGGGGGGGGAGATACGCAGTATTTT.

This clonotype was observed many times. The rearrangement links TRBV5-1 to TRBJ2-5; D is undetermined. Germline values: CDR1 SGHRS, CDR2 YFSETQ. V was trimmed by 2 bases and J by 3 bases, leaving 11 bases between them. The CDR3 consists of 14 residues. The CDR3, as DNA: TGCGCCAGCAGCTTTGACCGCGGCGAAGAGACCCAGTACTTC. It yields the protein CASSFDRGEETQYF.

V gene TRBV9 combines with J gene TRBJ2-3; the D gene is possibly TRBD1 (6 bases). This CDR3 comprises 15 residues. Trimming pared 4 bases from V and 8 bases from J, leaving 20 bases between. Per germline, CDR1 SGDLS and CDR2 YYNGEE. CDR3 sequence reads: CASSPRGGRPATQYF. The CDR3 nucleotides read TGTGCCAGCAGCCCCAGAGGGGGTCGCCCAGCTACGCAGTATTTT.

This clonotype was counted many times. The CDR3 bases are TGTGCCATCAGGGGCGGGGACAACTACGAGCAGTACTTC. Amino acid sequence: CAIRGGDNYEQYF. This sequence joins TRBV10-3 and TRBJ2-7; D tentatively fits TRBD1 or TRBD2 (6 bases each). Per the germline V gene, CDR1 is ENHRY and CDR2 is SYGVKD. The CDR3 sequence is 13 residues long. V lost 6 bases to trimming and J lost 3 bases, with 12 bases between them.

Only one count was recorded for this clonotype. This chain uses TRBV14 with TRBJ1-2, with 7 bases fitting TRBD1. CDR1 and CDR2 (germline): SGHDN, FVKESK. V gave up 2 bases and J gave up 6 bases; unmatched junction bases: 9. The CDR3 sequence is 15 residues long. This chain's CDR3 is CASSQYTGANNGYTF. CDR3 nucleotide sequence: TGTGCCAGCAGCCAATACACAGGGGCGAACAATGGCTACACCTTC.

This clonotype was found many times. The chain employs TRBV11-2 and TRBJ2-7; 7 nucleotides match TRBD1. V dropped 4 bases and J dropped 3; count of bases not matched to a gene: 6. Germline V gene sequence: CDR1 SGHAT, CDR2 FQNNGV. The length of the CDR3 is 14 residues. In DNA form, the CDR3 reads TGTGCCAGCAGCTCACCGGGACAGAGCTACGAGCAGTACTTC. Residues: CASSSPGQSYEQYF.

This clonotype was detected ten times or more. The V call is TRBV4-2, the J call TRBJ2-3; TRBD2 aligns across 11 bases. V dropped 1 base and J dropped 2; count of bases not matched to a gene: 5. Germline V CDR1 and CDR2: LGHNA, YNFKEQ. This CDR3 region has 17 residues. This chain's CDR3 is CASSQASGLADTDTQYF. The CDR3 coding sequence is TGTGCCAGCAGCCAAGCCTCGGGACTAGCGGACACAGATACGCAGTATTTT.

This clonotype has ten or more counts. The chain is built from TRBV6-5 and TRBJ1-5, with D unresolved. The CDR3 runs to 13 residues. The V end was cut by 4 bases, the J end by 2 bases, with 6 bases between. Germline CDR1 and CDR2: MNHEY and SVGAGI. CDR3: CASSFRRNQPQHF. The CDR3 coding sequence is TGTGCCAGCAGTTTCAGGCGCAATCAGCCCCAGCATTTT.

This clonotype was detected many times. CDR3 residues: CSARDGLGADTQYF. The CDR3 bases are TGCAGTGCTAGAGATGGGCTGGGGGCAGATACGCAGTATTTT. V usage is TRBV20-1 and J usage is TRBJ2-3; D possibly matches TRBD1 or TRBD2 (5 bases each). CDR1 is DFQATT, CDR2 SNEGSKA, per germline (reference sequence). V lost 0 bases, J lost 4 bases, and 11 bases lay in between. The CDR3 spans 14 residues.

Concerning this clonotype: No conserved phenylalanine or tryptophan ends this CDR3, so it is likely a read error. This chain links TRBV28 with TRBJ2-7; perhaps D is TRBD1 or TRBD2 (5 bases each). The V end was cut by 7 bases, the J end by 2 bases, with 15 bases between. Looked up from germline, CDR1 is MDHEN and CDR2 is SYDVKM. The CDR3 sequence is 14 residues long. CDR3 sequence (DNA): TGTGCCAGCACCTTCGGGGCCGTCCCCTACGAGCAGTACCTC. Amino acids: CASTFGAVPYEQYL.